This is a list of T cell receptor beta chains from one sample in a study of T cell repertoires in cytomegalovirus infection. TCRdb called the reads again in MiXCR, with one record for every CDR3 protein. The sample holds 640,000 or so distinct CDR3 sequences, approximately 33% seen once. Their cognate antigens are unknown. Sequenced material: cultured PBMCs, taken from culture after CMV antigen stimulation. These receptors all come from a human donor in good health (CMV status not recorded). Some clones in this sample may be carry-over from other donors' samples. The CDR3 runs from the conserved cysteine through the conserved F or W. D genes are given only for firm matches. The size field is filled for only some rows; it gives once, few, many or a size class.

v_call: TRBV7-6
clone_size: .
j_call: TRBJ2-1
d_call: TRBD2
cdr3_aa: CASSPHSGTPDDEQFF
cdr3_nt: TGTGCCAGCAGCCCCCATAGCGGGACACCGGACGATGAGCAGTTCTTC

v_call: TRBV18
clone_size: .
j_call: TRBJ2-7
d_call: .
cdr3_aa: CASSPPQGRPWNEQYF
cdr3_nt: TGTGCCAGCTCACCACCCCAGGGGCGCCCCTGGAACGAGCAGTACTTC

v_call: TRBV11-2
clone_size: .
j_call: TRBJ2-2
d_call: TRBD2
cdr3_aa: CASSLRRGGIGELFF
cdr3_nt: TGTGCCAGCAGCTTAAGGCGGGGGGGGATCGGGGAGCTGTTTTTT

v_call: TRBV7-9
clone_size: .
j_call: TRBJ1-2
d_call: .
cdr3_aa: CASSYLTSLDGYTF
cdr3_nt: TGTGCCAGCAGCTACCTTACGAGTTTGGATGGCTACACCTTC

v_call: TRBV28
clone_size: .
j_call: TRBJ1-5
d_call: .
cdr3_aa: CASSTGRTNQPQHF
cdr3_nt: TGTGCCAGCAGTACGGGGAGGACCAATCAGCCCCAGCATTTT

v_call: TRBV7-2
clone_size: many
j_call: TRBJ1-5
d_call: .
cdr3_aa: CASSSSGNQPQHF
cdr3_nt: TGTGCCAGCAGCTCATCAGGGAATCAGCCCCAGCATTTT

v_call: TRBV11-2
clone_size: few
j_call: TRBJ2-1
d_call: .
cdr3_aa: CASSSPRRAGSYNEQFF
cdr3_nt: TGTGCCAGCAGCTCACCTCGCCGGGCGGGGTCGTACAATGAGCAGTTCTTC

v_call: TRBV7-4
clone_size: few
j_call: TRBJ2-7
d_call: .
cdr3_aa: CASIFMGGATYEQYF
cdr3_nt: TGTGCCAGCATCTTTATGGGGGGGGCTACCTACGAGCAGTACTTC

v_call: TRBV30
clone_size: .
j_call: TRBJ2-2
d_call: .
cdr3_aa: CAYRDPLTGELFF
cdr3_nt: TGTGCCTACCGGGACCCACTCACCGGGGAGCTGTTTTTT

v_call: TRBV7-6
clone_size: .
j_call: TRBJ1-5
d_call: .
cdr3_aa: CASSFDRTSQHF
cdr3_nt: TGTGCCAGCAGCTTTGACCGGACGTCCCAGCATTTT

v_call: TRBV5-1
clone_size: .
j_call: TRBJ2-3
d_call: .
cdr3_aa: CASSPDSSDTQYF
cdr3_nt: TGCGCCAGCAGCCCAGACTCCTCAGATACGCAGTATTTT

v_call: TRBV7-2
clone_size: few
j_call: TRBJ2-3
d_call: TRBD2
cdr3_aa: CASSLKFSGGTDTQYF
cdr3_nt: TGTGCCAGCAGCTTAAAATTTAGCGGGGGCACAGATACGCAGTATTTT

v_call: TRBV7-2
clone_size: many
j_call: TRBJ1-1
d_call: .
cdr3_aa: CASSRGGDTEAFF
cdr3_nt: TGTGCCAGCAGCCGGGGGGGGGACACTGAAGCTTTCTTT

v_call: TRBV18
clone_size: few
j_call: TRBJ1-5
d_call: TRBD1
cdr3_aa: CASSPEQGVGQPQHF
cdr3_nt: TGTGCCAGCTCGCCCGAACAGGGGGTGGGTCAGCCCCAGCATTTT

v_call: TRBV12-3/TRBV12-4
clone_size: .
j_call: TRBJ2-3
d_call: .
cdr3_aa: CASSSGPTNTQYF
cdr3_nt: TGTGCCAGCAGTTCAGGACCCACTAATACGCAGTATTTT

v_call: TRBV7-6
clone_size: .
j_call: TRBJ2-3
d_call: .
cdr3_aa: CASSYLLGATQYF
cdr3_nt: TGTGCCAGCAGCTACTTATTGGGGGCTACGCAGTATTTT

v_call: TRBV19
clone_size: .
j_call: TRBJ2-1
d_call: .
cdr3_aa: CASSPRRGSSYNEQFF
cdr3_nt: TGTGCCAGTAGCCCACGGCGGGGCAGCTCCTACAATGAGCAGTTCTTC

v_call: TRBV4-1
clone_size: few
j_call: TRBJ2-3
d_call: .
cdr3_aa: CASSHPSIGDTQYF
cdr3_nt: TGCGCCAGCAGCCATCCAAGTATAGGGGATACGCAGTATTTT

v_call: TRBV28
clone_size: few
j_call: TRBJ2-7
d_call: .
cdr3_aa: CASSPAWLYEQYF
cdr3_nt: TGTGCCAGCAGCCCGGCCTGGCTCTACGAGCAGTACTTC

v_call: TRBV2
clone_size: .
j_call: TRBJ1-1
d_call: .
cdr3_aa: CASTGQRNTEAFF
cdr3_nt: TGTGCCAGCACAGGACAGAGGAACACTGAAGCTTTCTTT

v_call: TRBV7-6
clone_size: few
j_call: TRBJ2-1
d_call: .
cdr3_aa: CASSYTPDRFYNEQFF
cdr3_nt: TGTGCCAGCAGCTATACCCCGGACAGATTCTACAATGAGCAGTTCTTC

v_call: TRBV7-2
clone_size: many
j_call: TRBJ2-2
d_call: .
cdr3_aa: CASSQGGYTGELFF
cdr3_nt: TGTGCCAGCAGCCAAGGAGGGTACACCGGGGAGCTGTTTTTT

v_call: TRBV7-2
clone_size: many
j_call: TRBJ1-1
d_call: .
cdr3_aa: CASSRRAGITEAFF
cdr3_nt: TGTGCCAGCAGCCGACGTGCGGGGATAACTGAAGCTTTCTTT

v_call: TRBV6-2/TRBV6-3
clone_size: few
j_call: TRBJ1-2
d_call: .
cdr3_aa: CASSYGRSCTF
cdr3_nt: TGTGCCAGCAGTTACGGTCGCAGTTGCACCTTC

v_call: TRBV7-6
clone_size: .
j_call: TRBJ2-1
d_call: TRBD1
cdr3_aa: CASSLNTGTGSEQFF
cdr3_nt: TGTGCCAGCAGCTTGAACACCGGGACAGGGAGTGAGCAGTTCTTC

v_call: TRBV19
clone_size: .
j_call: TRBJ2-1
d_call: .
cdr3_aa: CASSRDVTPYNEQFF
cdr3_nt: TGTGCCAGTAGTAGGGACGTCACACCCTACAATGAGCAGTTCTTC

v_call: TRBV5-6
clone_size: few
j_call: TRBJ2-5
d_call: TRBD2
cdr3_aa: CASSFGEGETQYF
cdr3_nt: TGTGCCAGCAGCTTTGGGGAGGGAGAGACCCAGTACTTC

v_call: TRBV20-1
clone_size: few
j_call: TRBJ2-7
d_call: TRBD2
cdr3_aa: CSAQRGRREQYF
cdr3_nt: TGCAGTGCCCAGCGGGGGAGGCGCGAGCAGTACTTC

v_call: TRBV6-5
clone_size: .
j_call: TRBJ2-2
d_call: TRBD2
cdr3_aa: CASSYVRLAGGTGELFF
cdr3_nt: TGTGCCAGCAGTTACGTGCGGCTAGCGGGGGGCACCGGGGAGCTGTTTTTT

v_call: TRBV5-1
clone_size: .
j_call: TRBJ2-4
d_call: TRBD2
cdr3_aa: CASSSLAGGLKNIQYF
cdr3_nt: TGCGCCAGCAGCTCCCTGGCGGGGGGCCTCAAAAACATTCAGTACTTC

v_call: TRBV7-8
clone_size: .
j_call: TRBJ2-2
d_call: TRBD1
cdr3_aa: CASSPQGRNTGELFF
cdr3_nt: TGTGCCAGCAGCCCACAGGGGAGGAACACCGGGGAGCTGTTTTTT